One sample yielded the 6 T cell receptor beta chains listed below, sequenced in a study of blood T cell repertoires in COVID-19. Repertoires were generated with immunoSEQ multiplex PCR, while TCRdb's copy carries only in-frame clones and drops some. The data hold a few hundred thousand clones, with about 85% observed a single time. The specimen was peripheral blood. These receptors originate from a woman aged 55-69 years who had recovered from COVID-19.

CDR3 DNA sequence: TGTGCCATCAGTGGGGGCGTGGGGGCCGAGCAGTACTTC. Translated: CAISGGVGAEQYF. The rearrangement uses TRBV10-3 and TRBJ2-7, with D possibly matching TRBD1 (6 bases). Germline values: CDR1 ENHRY, CDR2 SYGVKD. The V end was cut by 4 bases, the J end by 6 bases, with 13 bases between. The CDR3 runs to 13 residues.

CDR3 nucleotides: TGCGCCAGCAGCTTGGGACAGGGAAGTGGTGGCTACACCTTC. Protein sequence: CASSLGQGSGGYTF. The V call is TRBV5-1, the J call TRBJ1-2, with TRBD1 matching over 7 bases. This CDR3 spans 14 amino acids. V lost 0 bases to trimming and J lost 7 bases; unmatched junction nucleotides: 6. The germline CDR1 and CDR2 sequences are SGHRS and YFSETQ.

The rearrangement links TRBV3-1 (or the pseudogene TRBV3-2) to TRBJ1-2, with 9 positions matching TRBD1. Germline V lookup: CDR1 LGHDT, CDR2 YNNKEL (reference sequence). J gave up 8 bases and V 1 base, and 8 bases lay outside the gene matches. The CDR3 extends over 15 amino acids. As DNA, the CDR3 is TGTGCCAGCAGCCAAGTCGGGACAGGGCACCTCGGCTACACCTTC. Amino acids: CASSQVGTGHLGYTF.

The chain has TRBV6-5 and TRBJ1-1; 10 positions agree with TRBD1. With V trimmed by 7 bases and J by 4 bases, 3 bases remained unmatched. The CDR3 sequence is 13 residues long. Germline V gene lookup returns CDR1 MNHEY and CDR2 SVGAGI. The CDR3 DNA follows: TGTGCCAGCATTGGGACAGGGGCCACTGAAGCTTTCTTT. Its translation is CASIGTGATEAFF.

CDR3 in DNA: TGCAGCGTTGACATTGATGCTATTAACACTGAAGCTTTCTTT. Protein product: CSVDIDAINTEAFF. The V gene is TRBV29-1, the J gene TRBJ1-1, with D uncertain. The CDR3 is made up of 14 amino acids. Trimming stripped 3 bases from V and 2 bases from J, with 13 bases between. Germline CDR1 and CDR2: SQVTM and ANQGSEA.

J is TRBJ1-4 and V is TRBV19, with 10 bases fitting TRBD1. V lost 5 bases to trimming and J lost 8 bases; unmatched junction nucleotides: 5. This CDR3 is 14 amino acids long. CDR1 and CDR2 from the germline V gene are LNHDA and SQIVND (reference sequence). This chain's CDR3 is CASSSTGGSEKLFF. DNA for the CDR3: TGTGCCAGTAGTTCGACAGGGGGCTCGGAAAAACTGTTTTTT.